The T cell receptor beta chain described here comes from a study of blood T cell repertoires in COVID-19 (TCRdb year 2020). Looking at the study overall: Samples from collaborators originated in the United States, Italy and Spain and spanned both the acute and convalescent phases of COVID-19. Subjects who had been exposed to COVID-19, were actively infected with it, or had recovered from it provided the deeply sampled blood TCRbeta repertoires that made up the dataset. A de-identified subject ID, COVID-19 status, age in years and sex were almost always included in the sample metadata. Where available, HLA class I and class II types were taken from metadata supplied by the sample provider and were not determined by assay-based typing. The repertoires were released in a freely available public database meant as a resource for research on the immune response to SARS-CoV-2. Samples came from the ongoing ImmuneRACE study (first 160 participants) plus 1,254 subjects from 6 global collaborators. The prospective study material was composed of cDNA or gDNA derived from T cells, B-cell-depleted T cells, or PBMCs.

TCRbeta CDR3 regions were amplified from genomic DNA using the immunoSEQ Assay, a bias-controlled multiplex PCR. The original methods were these. The number of nucleated cells in each sample was estimated by amplification of reference gene primers within the assay. Sequence reads were collapsed and filtered to measure the absolute abundance of every unique TCRbeta CDR3 rearrangement. For each sample, productive Simpson clonality was calculated by taking the square root of Simpson's diversity index across productive rearrangements. TCRdb obtained this table from immuneACCESS and retained in-frame rearrangements with V and J assigned. These tables miss some clones; where compared with another copy, unresolved V genes account for less than half of the shortfall, and the remainder is unexplained. The V and J calls and clone size come from that table; D and trimming were worked out from the DNA. Recorded for this sample are roughly 350,000 clones; about 92% of them occurred a single time. The top ten constitute 18% of the sample.

Points on this clone: The clone's antigen remains unknown. No base-level quality is on record; no much larger clone is a single base apart.

Participants in the prospective study were aged 18 to 89 years, lived in under 30 United States geographic areas, and enrolled through a virtual design. To assign participants to cohorts, the prospective study relied on clinical history that participants themselves reported in a screening survey and a study questionnaire. For ImmuneRACE Cohort 3, a participant was defined as recovered based on two consecutive negative NP/OP PCR tests, clearance by a healthcare professional, or resolution of symptoms. In the prospective study, whole blood, serum and a nasopharyngeal or oropharyngeal swab were collected from each participant by mobile phlebotomists. Additional blood draws and questionnaires over a 2-month period could optionally be provided by prospective study participants. Before DNA extraction, blood samples from the prospective study were shipped at room temperature or frozen. Via the germline V gene (reference sequence), CDR1 is MNHEY and CDR2 SMNVEV. V loses 4 bases of germline sequence and J loses 0 bases, and the interval between the two ends is 13 bases. Its CDR3 holds 15 amino acids, cysteine through phenylalanine. Kept here is only the CDR3 DNA, which spans 45 bases and is read in frame from base 1.

General conclusions and limits of the study: Clinical and demographic metadata were provided uncurated, with the amount varying by source and participant.

Rearrangement joined TRBV27 to TRBJ2-7, with no D gene named confidently. This sequence originates from a woman aged 25 to 39 who had recovered from COVID-19. The sequenced material came from PBMCs or T cells enriched from blood (not recorded which). The DNA sequence is given as TGTGCCAGCAGTTCTCCACTTTTAAGCTCCTACGAGCAGTACTTC. It translates to CASSSPLLSSYEQYF.